Presented here are 13 T cell receptor beta chains from one specimen sequenced in a study of T cells in Graves' hyperthyroidism and ophthalmopathy. Amplification of TCR beta CDR3 regions was performed using RNA transcripts as template. Researchers ran a first-round RT-PCR on the TCR CDR3 using the HTBI primer set. From the multiplex PCR reads, TCRdb called clonotypes with MiXCR, one entry per CDR3 protein. The table has roughly 200,000 distinct CDR3 sequences, about a sixth seen once; the top ten hold roughly 49%. Sequenced: blood. The receptor source for this set is a woman aged 45-65 years with Graves' hyperthyroidism.

This clonotype has a count of ten or more. J is TRBJ2-7 and V is TRBV27; maybe TRBD2 (6 bases). The V gene's germline CDR1 is MNHEY and CDR2 SMNVEV (reference sequence). CDR3 length: 12 amino acids. V lost 6 bases to trimming and J lost 3 bases, with 9 bases between them. This CDR3 reads CASSGSHYEQYF. CDR3 nucleotides: TGTGCCAGCAGCGGGAGTCACTACGAGCAGTACTTC.

Only a few counts were recorded for this clonotype. The chain carries TRBV9 and TRBJ1-1; unclear D gene. The CDR3 runs 15 residues. The germline CDR1 and CDR2 sequences are SGDLS and YYNGEE. The germline V and J ends were trimmed by 2 bases and 3 bases, with 14 bases remaining between them. The CDR3 loop reads CASSVGLLSYTEAFF. The CDR3 nucleotides read TGTGCCAGCAGCGTGGGTCTCCTGAGTTACACTGAAGCTTTCTTT.

This clonotype turned up a few times. J is TRBJ2-1 and V is TRBV4-1; D is perhaps TRBD1 or TRBD2 (5 bases each). The CDR3 covers 18 residues. V was cut by 0 bases and J by 1 base, with 16 bases left in between. Per the germline V gene, CDR1 is MGHRA and CDR2 is YSYEKL. The CDR3 DNA follows: TGCGCCAGCAGCCAAGAAATACCGGGGCCAGGTTCCTACAATGAGCAGTTCTTC. This sequence encodes CASSQEIPGPGSYNEQFF.

This clonotype was seen a handful of times. V and J are TRBV2 and TRBJ2-2; D is perhaps TRBD2 (5 bases). Trimming shortened V by 2 bases and J by 4 bases, and 11 bases separated the two germline ends. The V gene's germline CDR1 is SNHLY and CDR2 FYNNEI. This CDR3 comprises 15 residues. The CDR3 DNA follows: TGTGCCAGCAGTGAAATGGGAGTTTTCACCGGGGAGCTGTTTTTT. It yields the protein CASSEMGVFTGELFF.

The sample holds many counts of this clonotype. The rearrangement joins TRBV29-1 to TRBJ2-1; the match to TRBD2 covers 14 bases. With V trimmed by 5 bases and J by 8 bases, 14 bases remained unmatched. The germline V gene has CDR1 SQVTM and CDR2 ANQGSEA. The CDR3 extends over 17 amino acids. The DNA for the CDR3 is TGCAGCGTTATGACTAGCGGGAGGGCCTGGAGGAACGATGAGCAGTTCTTC. Its protein is CSVMTSGRAWRNDEQFF.

This clonotype was counted many times. This chain connects TRBV10-3 to TRBJ1-4, with 9 positions matching TRBD1. The germline V gene encodes CDR1 ENHRY and CDR2 SYGVKD. The CDR3 runs 15 residues. Trimming took 2 bases from V and 8 from J; bases not matched to a gene: 6. The CDR3 DNA is TGTGCCATCAGTGAGGAACAGGGGGCAGGAGAAAAACTGTTTTTT. It specifies CAISEEQGAGEKLFF.

The chain uses TRBV4-2 and TRBJ2-7; weak D call: TRBD2 (6 bases). Trimming cost V 2 bases and J 2 bases, with 13 bases left between them. Germline CDR1 and CDR2: LGHNA and YNFKEQ. This CDR3 has 15 residues. In DNA, the CDR3 is TGTGCCAGCAGCCAATCCTCGGGGGAGGCCTACGAGCAGTACTTC. It codes for CASSQSSGEAYEQYF.

The gene calls are TRBV6-5 and TRBJ2-5, with TRBD2 identical over 8 bases. Germline V gene sequence: CDR1 MNHEY, CDR2 SVGAGI. The trim removed 0 bases at V and 4 bases at J, leaving 1 base unmatched. The CDR3 is made up of 14 amino acids. The CDR3 loop is CASSYSGGAETQYF. The CDR3 coding sequence is TGTGCCAGCAGTTACTCCGGGGGGGCAGAGACCCAGTACTTC.

There are many counts of this clonotype. The J gene is TRBJ2-7, the V gene TRBV4-1, with a tentative D call TRBD1 (6 bases). The CDR3 consists of 19 residues. The V and J ends lost 2 bases and 3 bases respectively, with 26 bases between them. Germline values: CDR1 MGHRA, CDR2 YSYEKL. This chain's CDR3 is CASSQRDIRADETYYEQYF. The CDR3 DNA sequence: TGCGCCAGCAGCCAACGGGACATCCGGGCAGACGAAACCTACTACGAGCAGTACTTC.

The table lists this clonotype with many counts. The rearrangement uses TRBV11-3 and TRBJ2-5; D gene unclear. Per the germline V gene, CDR1 is SGHNT and CDR2 is YENEEA. V shed 3 bases and J shed 0 bases, with 2 bases lying between them. This CDR3 is built from 12 residues. DNA of the CDR3: TGTGCCAGCAGCTTTAACCAAGAGACCCAGTACTTC. Residues: CASSFNQETQYF.

Turning to this clonotype: Given a much more abundant clone one base away, this may be a read error. The rearrangement uses TRBV2 and TRBJ2-7, with 10 bases identical to TRBD1. The length of the CDR3 is 13 residues. With V trimmed by 6 bases and J by 8 bases, 7 bases remained unmatched. Germline CDR1 SNHLY, CDR2 FYNNEI. In DNA form, the CDR3 reads TGTGCCAGCAGCCTGGGACAGGGGTTCCAGCAGTACTTC. Its protein product is CASSLGQGFQQYF.

This rearrangement joins TRBV9 to TRBJ1-3; no clear D. The CDR3 length is 15 residues. CDR1 and CDR2 from the germline V gene are SGDLS and YYNGEE. V lost 0 bases and J 0 bases, leaving 7 bases between the germline ends. DNA of the CDR3: TGTGCCAGCAGCGTAGCGTCGGACTCTGGAAACACCATATATTTT. This sequence encodes CASSVASDSGNTIYF.

This clonotype was observed at least ten times. This sequence joins TRBV19 and TRBJ2-5, with 9 positions matching TRBD2. CDR1 LNHDA and CDR2 SQIVND come from the germline V gene (reference sequence). The CDR3 consists of 16 residues. The V gene end was trimmed by 6 bases and the J gene end by 1 base; junction bases not matched to a gene: 9. CDR3 amino acids: CASRMTSGTSQETQYF. Here the CDR3 DNA reads TGTGCCAGTAGGATGACTAGCGGAACAAGCCAAGAGACCCAGTACTTC.